The subject of this entry is one T cell receptor beta chain. Measured with immunoSEQ multiplex PCR; TCRdb has only the in-frame clones, and not every one. The top ten clones hold about 0.4% of a sample with tens of thousands of clones, 75% to 95% of them seen once. The data are from a study of T cell changes during pregnancy in multiple sclerosis. The receptor comes from a female donor in good health, enrolled as a control in a pregnancy study. Sequenced material: CD4+ T cells from peripheral blood mononuclear cells, taken in the third trimester of pregnancy.

The CDR3 protein is CASSYSSNQPQHF. The CDR3 bases are TGTGCCAGCAGCTACAGTAGCAATCAGCCCCAGCATTTT. The chain links TRBV7-9 to TRBJ1-5; no firm D call. The length of the CDR3 is 13 residues. Trimming pared 4 bases from V and 0 bases from J, leaving 4 bases between. CDR1 is SEHNR, CDR2 FQNEAQ, per germline (reference sequence).